The clone carrying this T cell receptor (beta chain) was counted ten times or more. In preparing bulk TCR libraries, previously described methods and listed TCR primers were used. TCRdb redid the calling of the PCR reads with MiXCR, one entry per CDR3 protein. The sample includes roughly 86,000 distinct CDR3 sequences, around 20% of them seen just once. This specimen comes from a study of molecular identifiers for immune sequencing clone quantification. This CDR3 spans 15 amino acids. CDR1 and CDR2 (germline): SNHLY, FYNNEI. V lost 6 bases, J lost 5 bases, and 19 bases lay in between. The receptor comes from a human donor in good health. Some libraries in this study had Jurkat cell RNA spiked in. The sample taken for sequencing was naive CD8+ T cells from blood, with Jurkat cell RNA spiked in. The subset was: FACS-sorted CD8+CD4-CCR7+CD45RA+ naive T cells. The rearrangement uses TRBV2 and TRBJ1-1, with D perhaps matching TRBD1 (6 bases). The DNA for the CDR3 is TGTGCCAGCAGCGGTGTTACAGGGAGGTTAACTGAAGCTTTCTTT. Its translation is CASSGVTGRLTEAFF. The full variable domain, in which reference TRBV2 and TRBJ1-1 provide the parts outside the CDR3, is EPEVTQTPSHQVTQMGQEVILRCVPISNHLYFYWYRQILGQKVEFLVSFYNNEISEKSEIFDDQFSVERPDGSNFTLKIRSTKLEDSAMYFCASSGVTGRLTEAFFGQGTRLTVV.